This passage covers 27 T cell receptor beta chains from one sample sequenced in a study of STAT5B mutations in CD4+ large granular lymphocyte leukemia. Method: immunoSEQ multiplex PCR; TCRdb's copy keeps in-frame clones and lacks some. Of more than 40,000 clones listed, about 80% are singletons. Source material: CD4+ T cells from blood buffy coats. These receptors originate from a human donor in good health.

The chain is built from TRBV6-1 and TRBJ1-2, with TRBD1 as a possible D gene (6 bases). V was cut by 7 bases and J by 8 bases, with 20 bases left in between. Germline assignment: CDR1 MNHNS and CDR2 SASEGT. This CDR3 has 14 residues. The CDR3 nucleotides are TGTGCCAGCAATCAACTCGGACAGCCGAGAGGCTACACCTTC. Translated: CASNQLGQPRGYTF.

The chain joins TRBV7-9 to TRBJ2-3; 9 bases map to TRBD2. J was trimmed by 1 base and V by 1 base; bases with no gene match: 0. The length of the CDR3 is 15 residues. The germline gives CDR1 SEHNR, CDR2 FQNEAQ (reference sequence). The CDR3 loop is CASSLGTSGTDTQYF. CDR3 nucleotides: TGTGCCAGCAGCTTAGGGACTAGCGGCACAGATACGCAGTATTTT.

The CDR3 loop reads CASSSRTGPYNEQFF. CDR3 nucleotides: TGTGCCAGCAGCTCAAGGACAGGTCCCTACAATGAGCAGTTCTTC. The chain uses TRBV11-2 and TRBJ2-1, with TRBD1 identical over 7 bases. V lost 4 bases, J lost 2 bases, and 5 bases stayed unmatched. This CDR3 contains 15 residues. Germline V gene sequence: CDR1 SGHAT, CDR2 FQNNGV.

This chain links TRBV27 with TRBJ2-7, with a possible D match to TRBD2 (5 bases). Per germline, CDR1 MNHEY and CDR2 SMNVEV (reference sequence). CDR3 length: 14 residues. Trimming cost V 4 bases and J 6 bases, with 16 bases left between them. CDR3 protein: CASSSTKARGEQYF. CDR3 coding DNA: TGTGCCAGCAGTTCAACCAAGGCCCGGGGCGAGCAGTACTTC.

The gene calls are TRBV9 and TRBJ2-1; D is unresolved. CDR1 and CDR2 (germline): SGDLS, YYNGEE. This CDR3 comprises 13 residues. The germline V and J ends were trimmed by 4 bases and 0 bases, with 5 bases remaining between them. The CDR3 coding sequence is TGTGCCAGCAGCTACAGCTCCTACAATGAGCAGTTCTTC. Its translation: CASSYSSYNEQFF.

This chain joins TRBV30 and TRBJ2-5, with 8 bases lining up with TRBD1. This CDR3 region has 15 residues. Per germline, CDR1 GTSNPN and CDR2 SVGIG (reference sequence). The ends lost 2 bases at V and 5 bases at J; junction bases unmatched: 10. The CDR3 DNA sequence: TGTGCCTGGAGTAGGGCAGGGGGCGCGTGGGAGACCCAGTACTTC. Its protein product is CAWSRAGGAWETQYF.

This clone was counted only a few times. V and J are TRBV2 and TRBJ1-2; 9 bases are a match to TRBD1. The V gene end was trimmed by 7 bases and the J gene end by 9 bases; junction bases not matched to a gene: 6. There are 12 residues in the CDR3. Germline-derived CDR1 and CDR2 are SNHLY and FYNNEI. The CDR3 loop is CASKPQGARYTF. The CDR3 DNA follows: TGTGCCAGCAAACCACAGGGGGCTCGCTACACCTTC. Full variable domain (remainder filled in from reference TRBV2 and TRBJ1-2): EPEVTQTPSHQVTQMGQEVILRCVPISNHLYFYWYRQILGQKVEFLVSFYNNEISEKSEIFDDQFSVERPDGSNFTLKIRSTKLEDSAMYFCASKPQGARYTFGSGTRLTVV.

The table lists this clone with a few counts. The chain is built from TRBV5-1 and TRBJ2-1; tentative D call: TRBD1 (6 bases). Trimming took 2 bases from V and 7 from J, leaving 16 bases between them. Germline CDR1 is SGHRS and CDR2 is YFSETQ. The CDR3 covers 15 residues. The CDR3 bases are TGCGCCAGCAGCTTTGAACCCGGACAGTGGAATGAGCAGTTCTTC. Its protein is CASSFEPGQWNEQFF.

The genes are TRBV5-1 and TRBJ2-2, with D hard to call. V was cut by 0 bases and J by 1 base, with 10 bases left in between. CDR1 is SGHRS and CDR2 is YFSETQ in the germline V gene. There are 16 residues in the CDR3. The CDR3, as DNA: TGCGCCAGCAGCTTGGTGGTCAGGATGAACACCGGGGAGCTGTTTTTT. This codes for CASSLVVRMNTGELFF.

The CDR3 is CASSKVQRALPSTDTQYF. The CDR3 DNA is TGTGCCAGCAGCAAAGTACAGAGGGCCCTGCCTTCAACAGATACGCAGTATTTT. J is TRBJ2-3 and V is TRBV21-1; TRBD2 is taken as the D call from the table, unchecked against the DNA. TRBV21-1 corresponds to a pseudogene. The CDR3 is 18 residues long.

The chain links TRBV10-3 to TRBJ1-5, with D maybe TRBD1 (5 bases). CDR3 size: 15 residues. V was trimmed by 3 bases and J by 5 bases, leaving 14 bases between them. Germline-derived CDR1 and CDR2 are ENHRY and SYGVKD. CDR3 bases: TGTGCCATCAGTGATGGACCAGGGAGTCATCAGCCCCAGCATTTT. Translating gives CAISDGPGSHQPQHF.

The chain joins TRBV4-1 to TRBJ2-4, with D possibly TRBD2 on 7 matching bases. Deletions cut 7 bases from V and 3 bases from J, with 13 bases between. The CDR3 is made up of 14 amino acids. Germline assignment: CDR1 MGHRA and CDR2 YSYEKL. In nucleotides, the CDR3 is TGCGCCAGCACCGAGGGGGGGAGCAAAAACATTCAGTACTTC. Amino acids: CASTEGGSKNIQYF.

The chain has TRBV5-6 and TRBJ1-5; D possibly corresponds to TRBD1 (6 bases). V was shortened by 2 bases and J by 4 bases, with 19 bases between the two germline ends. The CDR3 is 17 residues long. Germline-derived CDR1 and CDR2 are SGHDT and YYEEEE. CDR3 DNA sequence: TGTGCCAGCAGCTTATTCGGCCGGGGGCGACGGAATCAGCCCCAGCATTTT. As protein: CASSLFGRGRRNQPQHF.

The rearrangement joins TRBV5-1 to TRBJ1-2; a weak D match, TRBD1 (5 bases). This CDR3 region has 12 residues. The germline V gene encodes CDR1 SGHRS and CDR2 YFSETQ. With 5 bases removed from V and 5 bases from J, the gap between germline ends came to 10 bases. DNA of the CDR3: TGCGCCAGCAGTGACAGTGAATATGGCTACACCTTC. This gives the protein CASSDSEYGYTF.

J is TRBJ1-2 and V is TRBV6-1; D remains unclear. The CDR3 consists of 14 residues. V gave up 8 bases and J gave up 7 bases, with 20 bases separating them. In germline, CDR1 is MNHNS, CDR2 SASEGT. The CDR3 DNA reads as TGTGCCAGCGCTCGAGGTCGGGTATCGGTTGGCTACACCTTC. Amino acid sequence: CASARGRVSVGYTF.

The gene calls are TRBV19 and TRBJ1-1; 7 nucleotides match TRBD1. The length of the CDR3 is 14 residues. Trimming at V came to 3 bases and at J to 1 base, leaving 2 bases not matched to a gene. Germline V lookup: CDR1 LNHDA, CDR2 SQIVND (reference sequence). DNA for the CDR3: TGTGCCAGTAGTATGACAGGGTGGAACACTGAAGCTTTCTTT. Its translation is CASSMTGWNTEAFF.

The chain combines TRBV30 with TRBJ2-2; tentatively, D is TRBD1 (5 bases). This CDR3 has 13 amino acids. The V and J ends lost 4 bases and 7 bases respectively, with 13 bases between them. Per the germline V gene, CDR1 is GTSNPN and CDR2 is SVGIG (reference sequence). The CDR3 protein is CAWTQQGFGELFF. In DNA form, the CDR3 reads TGTGCCTGGACCCAGCAGGGTTTCGGGGAGCTGTTTTTT.

The CDR3 DNA reads TGCGCCATTGTGGCAGGGGAGTTTCAGCCCCAGCATTTT. Amino acid sequence: CAIVAGEFQPQHF. V usage is TRBV5-1 and J usage is TRBJ1-5; TRBD1 is a possible D gene (6 bases). The ends were cut back, 9 bases at V and 6 bases at J, with 16 bases in the middle. Germline CDR1 is SGHRS and CDR2 is YFSETQ. The CDR3 is 13 amino acids.

The DNA for the CDR3 is TGTGCCAGCAGCGTGCCAGGGAACACTGAAGCTTTCTTT. It yields the protein CASSVPGNTEAFF. V and J are TRBV9 and TRBJ1-1; D unresolved. The CDR3 runs to 13 residues. Germline V gene data show CDR1 as SGDLS and CDR2 as YYNGEE. Trimming left V 2 bases short and J 1 base short, with 6 bases between.

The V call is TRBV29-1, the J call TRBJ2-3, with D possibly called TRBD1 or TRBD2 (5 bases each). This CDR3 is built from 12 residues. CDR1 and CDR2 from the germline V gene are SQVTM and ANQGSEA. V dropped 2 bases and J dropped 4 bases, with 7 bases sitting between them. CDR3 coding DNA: TGCAGCGTTGAATTGGGGGCAGATACGCAGTATTTT. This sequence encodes CSVELGADTQYF.

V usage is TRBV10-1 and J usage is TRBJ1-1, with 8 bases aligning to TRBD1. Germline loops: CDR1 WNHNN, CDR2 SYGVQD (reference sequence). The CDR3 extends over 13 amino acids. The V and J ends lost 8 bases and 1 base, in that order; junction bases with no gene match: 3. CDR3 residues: CASRDRPNTEAFF. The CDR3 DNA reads TGCGCCAGCCGGGACAGGCCGAACACTGAAGCTTTCTTT.

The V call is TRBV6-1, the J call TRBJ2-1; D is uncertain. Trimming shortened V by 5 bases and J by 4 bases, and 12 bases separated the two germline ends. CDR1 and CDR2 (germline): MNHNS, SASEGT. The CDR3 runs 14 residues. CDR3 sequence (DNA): TGTGCCAGCAGTACTGGGAATTCATACAATGAGCAGTTCTTC. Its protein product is CASSTGNSYNEQFF.

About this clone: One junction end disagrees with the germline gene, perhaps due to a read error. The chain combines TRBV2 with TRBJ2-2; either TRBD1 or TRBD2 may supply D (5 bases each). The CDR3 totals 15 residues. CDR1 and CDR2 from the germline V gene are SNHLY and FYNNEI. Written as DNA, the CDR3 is TGTACCAGCAGTGAAGTTGGGGGAACCACCGGGGAGCTGTTTTTT. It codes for CTSSEVGGTTGELFF.

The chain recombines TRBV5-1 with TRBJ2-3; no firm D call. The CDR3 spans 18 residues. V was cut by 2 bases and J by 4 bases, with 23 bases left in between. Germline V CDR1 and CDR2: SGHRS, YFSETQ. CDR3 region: CASSFPPSRASGADTQYF. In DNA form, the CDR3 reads TGCGCCAGCAGCTTTCCCCCTAGTAGAGCCTCTGGGGCAGATACGCAGTATTTT.

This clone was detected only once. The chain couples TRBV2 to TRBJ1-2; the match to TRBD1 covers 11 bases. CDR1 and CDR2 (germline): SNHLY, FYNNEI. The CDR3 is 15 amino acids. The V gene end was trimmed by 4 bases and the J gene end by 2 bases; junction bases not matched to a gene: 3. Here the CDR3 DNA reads TGTGCCAGCAGTGGGGGGACAGGGGGGAACTATGGCTACACCTTC. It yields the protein CASSGGTGGNYGYTF.

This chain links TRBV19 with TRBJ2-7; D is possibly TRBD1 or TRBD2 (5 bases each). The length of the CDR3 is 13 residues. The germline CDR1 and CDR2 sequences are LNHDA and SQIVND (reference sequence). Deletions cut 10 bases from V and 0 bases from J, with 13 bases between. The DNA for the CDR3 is TGTGCCACCTCGGGACGGACCTCCTACGAGCAGTACTTC. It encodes CATSGRTSYEQYF.

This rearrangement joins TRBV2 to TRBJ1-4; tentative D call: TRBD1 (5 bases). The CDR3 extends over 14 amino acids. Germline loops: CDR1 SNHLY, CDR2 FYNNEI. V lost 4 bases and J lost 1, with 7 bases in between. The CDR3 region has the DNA TGTGCCAGCAGTGGAAGGGGAACTAATGAAAAACTGTTTTTT. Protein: CASSGRGTNEKLFF.